One and the same sample provided the 15 T cell receptor beta chains below, sequenced in a study of OX40 agonist ivuxolimab in advanced cancers. Here immunoSEQ multiplex PCR was the method, and the copy in TCRdb shows in-frame clones only, minus some. The sample has roughly 69,000 clones; under 95% are singletons. This material consisted of CD4+ or CD8+ T cells sorted from blood, taken in a trial of the OX40 agonist ivuxolimab. The receptors originated from an adult with an advanced solid tumor such as melanoma, head and neck, liver or kidney cancer.

The genes are TRBV9 and TRBJ2-1; 7 bases map to TRBD2. The ends lost 4 bases at V and 6 bases at J; junction bases unmatched: 7. The CDR3 loop spans 14 amino acids. Germline CDR1 SGDLS, CDR2 YYNGEE. The CDR3 DNA is TGTGCCAGCAGCACGACTAGCCTCTTCAATGAGCAGTTCTTC. Amino acids: CASSTTSLFNEQFF.

The V gene is TRBV30, the J gene TRBJ1-6; no firm D call. CDR1 GTSNPN and CDR2 SVGIG come from the germline V gene (reference sequence). The CDR3 runs 12 residues. V was cut by 2 bases and J by 7 bases, with 6 bases left in between. CDR3 loop: CAWSQGNSPLHF. DNA for the CDR3: TGTGCCTGGAGTCAAGGAAATTCACCCCTCCACTTT.

This clone appeared once. V is TRBV19 and J is TRBJ1-5; D remains ambiguous. Trimming stripped 1 base from V and 3 bases from J, with 4 bases between. Germline values: CDR1 LNHDA, CDR2 SQIVND (reference sequence). The CDR3 consists of 13 residues. The CDR3 DNA reads TGTGCCAGTAGTATAGGTCCCAATCAGCCCCAGCATTTT. Encoded protein: CASSIGPNQPQHF. Full variable domain (rest looked up from reference TRBV19 and TRBJ1-5): DGGITQSPKYLFRKEGQNVTLSCEQNLNHDAMYWYRQDPGQGLRLIYYSQIVNDFQKGDIAEGYSVSREKKESFPLTVTSAQKNPTAFYLCASSIGPNQPQHFGDGTRLSIL.

V and J are TRBV30 and TRBJ1-2; D is possibly TRBD1 (6 bases). The CDR3 is made up of 11 amino acids. V lost 5 bases and J lost 8, with 12 bases in between. Germline V gene sequence: CDR1 GTSNPN, CDR2 SVGIG (reference sequence). The CDR3 DNA follows: TGTGCCTGGTCGGGGGCTTACGGCTACACCTTC. Its translation: CAWSGAYGYTF.

V gene TRBV5-1 combines with J gene TRBJ1-1; TRBD1 might be the D (6 bases). V lost 3 bases and J lost 3, with 18 bases in between. CDR1 is SGHRS, CDR2 YFSETQ, per germline. The CDR3 consists of 16 residues. For the CDR3, the DNA is TGCGCCAGCAGCTCCCGCCAGGGGTCGGGGCACACTGAAGCTTTCTTT. Translating it yields CASSSRQGSGHTEAFF.

The chain has TRBV5-4 and TRBJ1-2; 8 nucleotides agree with TRBD1. The V and J ends lost 4 bases and 8 bases, in that order; junction bases with no gene match: 13. The CDR3 covers 15 residues. Germline loops: CDR1 SGHNT, CDR2 YYREEE (reference sequence). CDR3 in DNA: TGTGCCAGCAGCGGTACCCAAGGACAGGGAGGAGGCTACACCTTC. It specifies CASSGTQGQGGGYTF.

The gene calls are TRBV6-5 and TRBJ1-6; possibly TRBD1 for D (6 bases). Germline V gives CDR1 MNHEY, CDR2 SVGAGI. The CDR3 covers 15 residues. V dropped 3 bases and J dropped 9 bases, with 15 bases sitting between them. The CDR3 DNA sequence: TGTGCCAGCAGTTATTTCCGAACAGGGACTTCACCCCTCCACTTT. Translation: CASSYFRTGTSPLHF.

The chain couples TRBV9 to TRBJ2-7, with 8 bases lining up with TRBD1. The CDR3 consists of 15 residues. V shed 3 bases, J shed 2 bases, and the junction held 7 bases outside the gene matches. The germline V gene has CDR1 SGDLS and CDR2 YYNGEE. CDR3 nucleotide sequence: TGTGCCAGCAGCGCTACAGGGGGTGCGACCTACGAGCAGTACTTC. The encoded protein is CASSATGGATYEQYF.

This sequence joins TRBV15 and TRBJ2-5; 8 positions match TRBD2. Germline loops: CDR1 LNHNV, CDR2 YYDKDF (reference sequence). The junction had 6 bases not matched to a gene; V was cut back by 1 base and J by 5 bases. The CDR3 is 15 residues long. The CDR3 reads CATSRAGGLVETQYF. For the CDR3, the DNA is TGTGCCACCAGCAGAGCGGGGGGGCTGGTCGAGACCCAGTACTTC. Looking up the rest from reference TRBV15 and TRBJ2-5 gives the full variable domain: DAMVIQNPRYQVTQFGKPVTLSCSQTLNHNVMYWYQQKSSQAPKLLFHYYDKDFNNEADTPDNFQSRRPNTSFCFLDIRSPGLGDTAMYLCATSRAGGLVETQYFGPGTRLLVL.

This sequence joins TRBV30 and TRBJ1-2; D ambiguous. The CDR3 spans 11 residues. Trimming pared 1 base from V and 4 bases from J, leaving 4 bases between. Germline V CDR1 and CDR2: GTSNPN, SVGIG (reference sequence). As DNA, the CDR3 is TGTGCCTGGAGTGCCTCCTATGGCTACACCTTC. Its translation is CAWSASYGYTF.

The V gene is TRBV10-2, the J gene TRBJ2-5; no clear D. The CDR3 contains 13 residues. V gave up 2 bases and J gave up 2 bases, with 6 bases separating them. CDR1 WSHSY and CDR2 SAAADI come from the germline V gene. This CDR3 is CASSETRQETQYF. CDR3 nucleotide sequence: TGCGCCAGCAGTGAGACGAGACAAGAGACCCAGTACTTC.

In regard to this clone: Sequence at one end of the junction differs from germline and may be a read error. The V and J genes are TRBV5-1 and TRBJ2-5, with D maybe TRBD2 (5 bases). This CDR3 has 16 amino acids. Germline-derived CDR1 and CDR2 are SGHRS and YFSETQ. DNA of the CDR3: TGCGCCAGCAGTTTGGGGAGACTGGACCCCCAAGAGACCCAGTACTTC. Translation gives CASSLGRLDPQETQYF. The full variable domain, with the rest looked up from reference TRBV5-1 and TRBJ2-5, is KAGVTQTPRYLIKTRGQQVTLSCSPISGHRSVSWYQQTPGQGLQFLFEYFSETQRNKGNFPGRFSGRQFSNSRSEMNVSTLELGDSALYLCASSLGRLDPQETQYFGPGTRLLVL.

This clone was counted between two and nine times. The chain recombines TRBV5-1 with TRBJ1-1; D unclear. V shed 1 base and J shed 4 bases, with 8 bases lying between them. The CDR3 extends over 13 amino acids. Germline V lookup: CDR1 SGHRS, CDR2 YFSETQ. CDR3 sequence reads: CASSLTRATEAFF. In DNA form, the CDR3 reads TGCGCCAGCAGCTTGACGCGCGCCACTGAAGCTTTCTTT.

This sequence joins TRBV6-6 and TRBJ2-5; the match to TRBD2 covers 8 bases. Germline CDR1 is MNHNY and CDR2 is SVGAGI (reference sequence). Germline trimming cut 6 bases from V and 5 bases from J; bases unmatched to any gene: 5. The CDR3 has 13 amino acids. The CDR3 DNA is TGTGCCAGCAGCCGCGGGGGGTTGGAGACCCAGTACTTC. Protein: CASSRGGLETQYF.

The rearrangement uses TRBV2 and TRBJ1-6, with D maybe TRBD1 (6 bases). The CDR3 consists of 13 residues. The germline V gene has CDR1 SNHLY and CDR2 FYNNEI. The V end lost 8 bases, the J end lost 6 bases, and 11 bases lay between the germline ends. The CDR3 loop reads CASSGTPNSPLHF. In DNA, the CDR3 is TGTGCCAGCTCCGGGACACCTAATTCACCCCTCCACTTT.